The 25 T cell receptor beta chains below were found in one sample sequenced in a study of graft-versus-host responses after intestinal transplantation. The antigens of these receptors remain unknown. Only in-frame clones appear in the TCRdb table, and some are missing; sequencing was by immunoSEQ multiplex PCR. The sample has more than 65,000 clones, about 87% seen once; the top ten hold 0.39%. The source was unstimulated CD4+ T cells sorted from spleen or lymph node cells, collected before transplant. The receptors were sampled from a human donor who was the organ donor for an intestinal transplant.

This clone was observed a handful of times. The genes are TRBV4-1 and TRBJ1-5; 7 nucleotides agree with TRBD1. The CDR3 covers 16 residues. Germline CDR1 reads MGHRA; CDR2 reads YSYEKL. V shed 0 bases, J shed 2 bases, and the junction held 4 bases outside the gene matches. CDR3 coding DNA: TGCGCCAGCAGCCAAGACACAGGACAGGGCAATCAGCCCCAGCATTTT. It encodes CASSQDTGQGNQPQHF.

This chain connects TRBV19 to TRBJ2-2; TRBD1 agrees at 8 bases. CDR3 length equals 16 residues. J was trimmed by 1 base and V by 10 bases; bases with no gene match: 11. CDR1 and CDR2 from the germline V gene are LNHDA and SQIVND (reference sequence). The CDR3 spells CATLQPGTGNTGELFF. The CDR3 region has the DNA TGTGCCACCCTACAACCCGGGACAGGGAACACCGGGGAGCTGTTTTTT.

The chain recombines TRBV5-4 with TRBJ1-2, with D tentatively TRBD1 (5 bases). V lost 0 bases and J lost 4, with 10 bases in between. The CDR3 is made up of 14 amino acids. Germline CDR1 and CDR2: SGHNT and YYREEE (reference sequence). CDR3 coding DNA: TGTGCCAGCAGCTTGGGGGGCCAGCGCTATGGCTACACCTTC. Its protein is CASSLGGQRYGYTF.

This rearrangement joins TRBV5-6 to TRBJ2-5; a weak D match, TRBD1 (6 bases). CDR3 length: 18 amino acids. Germline lookup yields CDR1 SGHDT and CDR2 YYEEEE. Trimming pared 4 bases from V and 1 base from J, leaving 23 bases between. The CDR3 here is CASSAFWPEDSVQETQYF. In DNA form, the CDR3 reads TGTGCCAGCAGCGCATTTTGGCCGGAGGACAGCGTCCAAGAGACCCAGTACTTC.

This clone was picked up one time. The V and J genes are TRBV18 and TRBJ2-1; perhaps TRBD1 as D (6 bases). Germline values: CDR1 KGHSH, CDR2 LQKENI. The V and J ends lost 1 base and 1 base respectively, with 17 bases between them. There are 18 residues in the CDR3. CDR3 DNA: TGTGCCAGCTCACCACGATCAGCAGGGGCTGGTTCCTACAATGAGCAGTTCTTC. It translates to CASSPRSAGAGSYNEQFF.

The chain couples TRBV28 to TRBJ1-4; the D gene is possibly TRBD1 (5 bases). The CDR3 is made up of 15 amino acids. The V and J ends lost 5 bases and 8 bases respectively, with 18 bases between them. Germline V gene lookup returns CDR1 MDHEN and CDR2 SYDVKM. The CDR3 protein is CASSTLGRWGEKLFF. The DNA of the CDR3 is TGTGCCAGCAGTACTCTCGGACGCTGGGGCGAAAAACTGTTTTTT.

The CDR3 bases are TGTGCCACGTCGGACTTGTCAGAGACCCAGTACTTC. Amino acid sequence: CATSDLSETQYF. J is TRBJ2-5 and V is TRBV10-3; the D gene is possibly TRBD2 (5 bases). V lost 10 bases to trimming and J lost 4 bases, with 13 bases between them. The germline gives CDR1 ENHRY, CDR2 SYGVKD. This CDR3 is built from 12 residues.

The CDR3 region is CASSLAVASGAYNEQFF. CDR3 nucleotides: TGTGCCAGCAGCTTAGCGGTGGCTAGCGGGGCTTACAATGAGCAGTTCTTC. The gene calls are TRBV7-2 and TRBJ2-1, with TRBD2 matching 9 bases. Germline values: CDR1 SGHTA, CDR2 FQGNSA. V was pared by 0 bases and J by 4 bases, with 7 bases of the junction left unmatched. CDR3 length: 17 amino acids.

This clone has only a few counts. This chain joins TRBV5-8 and TRBJ1-6; TRBD1 might be the D (5 bases). The germline gives CDR1 SGHTS, CDR2 YDEGEE. The CDR3 has 15 amino acids. Between the trimmed V and J ends, which lost 4 bases and 10 bases, there was a span of 18 bases. The CDR3, as DNA: TGTGCCAGCAGCCGGGTTGGGGCGGTCTGGTCACCCCTCCACTTT. This encodes CASSRVGAVWSPLHF.

In the case of this clone: The junction shows a germline mismatch at one end, possibly a read error. This CDR3 is CASSYLGAPPSF. As DNA, the CDR3 is TGTGCCAGCAGTTACTTGGGGGCCCCACCCAGCTTT. This sequence joins TRBV6-5 and TRBJ1-1; tentative D call: TRBD1 (6 bases). The CDR3 extends over 12 amino acids. The germline CDR1 and CDR2 sequences are MNHEY and SVGAGI.

The rearrangement links TRBV11-2 to TRBJ1-2, with 9 nucleotides matching TRBD1. The CDR3 contains 14 residues. The V segment lost 6 bases and the J segment 7 bases; nucleotides outside the gene matches: 9. Germline V gives CDR1 SGHAT, CDR2 FQNNGV. CDR3 loop: CASSPTGGAGGYTF. The CDR3 coding sequence is TGTGCCAGCAGTCCTACAGGGGGCGCGGGTGGCTACACCTTC.

This clone was counted a single time. The chain recombines TRBV27 with TRBJ1-4; 7 nucleotides match TRBD1. The V gene end was trimmed by 0 bases and the J gene end by 5 bases; junction bases not matched to a gene: 6. Germline loops: CDR1 MNHEY, CDR2 SMNVEV (reference sequence). The CDR3 is made up of 16 amino acids. The CDR3 reads CASSLSEGALNEKLFF. CDR3 nucleotides: TGTGCCAGCAGTTTATCGGAGGGGGCCTTAAATGAAAAACTGTTTTTT.

The chain employs TRBV18 and TRBJ1-1; D unresolved. CDR3 length: 15 residues. Trimming removed 3 bases from V and 0 bases from J, with 11 bases in between. The germline CDR1 and CDR2 sequences are KGHSH and LQKENI. CDR3 DNA: TGTGCCAGCTCACCCGTTGCCGAGGTGAACACTGAAGCTTTCTTT. This codes for CASSPVAEVNTEAFF. Full variable domain (outside the CDR3, taken from reference TRBV18 and TRBJ1-1): NAGVMQNPRHLVRRRGQEARLRCSPMKGHSHVYWYRQLPEEGLKFMVYLQKENIIDESGMPKERFSAEFPKEGPSILRIQQVVRGDSAAYFCASSPVAEVNTEAFFGQGTRLTVV.

This chain connects TRBV5-8 to TRBJ1-5; a weak D match, TRBD1 (6 bases). Germline V gene data show CDR1 as SGHTS and CDR2 as YDEGEE. V was shortened by 4 bases and J by 5 bases, with 13 bases between the two germline ends. There are 14 residues in the CDR3. For the CDR3, the DNA is TGTGCCAGCAGCCCCAAGGACAGTGATCAGCCCCAGCATTTT. Amino acids: CASSPKDSDQPQHF.

The J gene is TRBJ1-2, the V gene TRBV10-3; D is unclear. The CDR3 loop spans 15 amino acids. V was cut by 6 bases and J by 7 bases, with 21 bases left in between. Looked up from germline, CDR1 is ENHRY and CDR2 is SYGVKD. CDR3 loop: CAIRRGGGYTFGYTF. CDR3 DNA: TGTGCCATCAGACGAGGAGGAGGGTATACCTTTGGCTACACCTTC.

This chain links TRBV28 with TRBJ2-7; D is undetermined. CDR1 MDHEN and CDR2 SYDVKM come from the germline V gene. Trimming shortened V by 3 bases and J by 3 bases, and 3 bases separated the two germline ends. The CDR3 loop spans 11 amino acids. As DNA, the CDR3 is TGTGCCAGCAGTTTGGGCTACGAGCAGTACGTC. Translating gives CASSLGYEQYV.

V is TRBV5-1 and J is TRBJ2-3; 7 nucleotides agree with TRBD2. The germline CDR1 and CDR2 sequences are SGHRS and YFSETQ. Losses at the gene ends were 2 bases for V and 2 bases for J; bases not matched to a gene: 2. The CDR3 spans 14 residues. The CDR3: CASSLAGITDTQYF. CDR3 nucleotides: TGCGCCAGCAGCTTAGCGGGAATCACAGATACGCAGTATTTT.

The chain is built from TRBV19 and TRBJ2-7, with 9 bases matching TRBD1. CDR3 length: 14 residues. With V trimmed by 5 bases and J by 0 bases, 2 bases remained unmatched. Germline lookup yields CDR1 LNHDA and CDR2 SQIVND (reference sequence). The CDR3 bases are TGTGCCAGTAGTCCGACAGGGGGCTCCTACGAGCAGTACGTC. Translated: CASSPTGGSYEQYV.

This chain links TRBV28 with TRBJ1-1; 10 bases fit TRBD1. After removal of 4 bases from V and 11 bases from J, the junction contained 1 base not matched to a gene. This CDR3 has 11 residues. Germline CDR1 is MDHEN and CDR2 is SYDVKM. For the CDR3, the DNA is TGTGCCAGCAGTTGGACAGGGGGGGCTTTCTTT. This translates into CASSWTGGAFF.

The DNA of the CDR3 is TGTGCCAGCAGACCTCAGGGGTGGGTATATGAAAAACTGTTTTTT. Encoded protein: CASRPQGWVYEKLFF. The J gene is TRBJ1-4, the V gene TRBV27, with D tentatively TRBD1 (6 bases). Germline V gene data show CDR1 as MNHEY and CDR2 as SMNVEV (reference sequence). V lost 6 bases to trimming and J lost 6 bases, with 17 bases between them. CDR3 length equals 15 residues.

The rearrangement links TRBV5-1 to TRBJ2-3; TRBD2 aligns across 11 bases. Unmatched junction bases numbered 6, after V lost 0 bases and J lost 0 bases. Germline loops: CDR1 SGHRS, CDR2 YFSETQ. This CDR3 is 18 amino acids long. In nucleotides, the CDR3 is TGCGCCAGCAGCTTGGAACTAGCGGGGGCCTATAGCACAGATACGCAGTATTTT. This codes for CASSLELAGAYSTDTQYF. The whole variable domain, filled in from reference TRBV5-1 and TRBJ2-3, reads KAGVTQTPRYLIKTRGQQVTLSCSPISGHRSVSWYQQTPGQGLQFLFEYFSETQRNKGNFPGRFSGRQFSNSRSEMNVSTLELGDSALYLCASSLELAGAYSTDTQYFGPGTRLTVL.

The chain employs TRBV19 and TRBJ1-5, with D perhaps matching TRBD1 (6 bases). Germline V CDR1 and CDR2: LNHDA, SQIVND (reference sequence). The CDR3 runs 15 residues. V lost 7 bases and J lost 0, with 13 bases in between. CDR3 nucleotide sequence: TGTGCCAGTACTCCCAGGGGTTTTAGCAATCAGCCCCAGCATTTT. Translated, it gives CASTPRGFSNQPQHF.

The chain recombines TRBV7-2 with TRBJ1-2, with 7 nucleotides matching TRBD1. The CDR3 runs 16 residues. Trimming at V came to 5 bases and at J to 0 bases, leaving 9 bases not matched to a gene. Per germline, CDR1 SGHTA and CDR2 FQGNSA. The CDR3 DNA reads as TGTGCCAGCAGCCTACAGGGGCTTCTGCCTAACTATGGCTACACCTTC. This codes for CASSLQGLLPNYGYTF.

The table lists this clone with a count of one. The chain recombines TRBV10-3 with TRBJ2-1; 9 bases match TRBD1. The CDR3 totals 15 residues. Losses at the gene ends were 10 bases for V and 4 bases for J; bases not matched to a gene: 11. CDR1 is ENHRY, CDR2 SYGVKD, per germline. The CDR3 bases are TGTGCCAGTAAACAGGGGGCGAATCGTTACAATGAGCAGTTCTTC. It specifies CASKQGANRYNEQFF.

About this clone: One end of the junction varies from germline; a read error may be responsible. The rearrangement uses TRBV7-7 and TRBJ2-5; TRBD2 aligns across 8 bases. The CDR3 totals 13 residues. Germline lookup yields CDR1 SSHAT and CDR2 FNYEAQ (reference sequence). The CDR3 reads CASSLAGRETQYF. The DNA for the CDR3 is TGTGCTAGCAGCTTAGCGGGGAGGGAGACCCAGTACTTC.